The 6 T cell receptor beta chains listed next were all sequenced from one sample in a study of T-cell reconstitution after alpha-beta-depleted transplantation in children. Preparation of the TCRbeta library involved a method that used unique molecular identifiers. TCRdb redid the calling of the PCR reads with MiXCR, one entry per CDR3 protein. The sample holds approximately 650,000 distinct CDR3 sequences, around 14% seen once. Sequenced material: PBMCs, taken before TCRalphabeta/CD19-depleted stem cell transplant. Receptors originate from a girl aged 2 to 10 with congenital amegakaryocytic thrombocytopenia, due to receive a stem cell transplant.

V and J are TRBV7-8 and TRBJ1-4; perhaps TRBD1 as D (6 bases). V was cut by 5 bases and J by 7 bases, with 14 bases left in between. CDR1 is SGHVS, CDR2 FQNEAQ, per germline. The CDR3 extends over 14 amino acids. DNA for the CDR3: TGTGCCAGCAGCCCGAGGGGGGACACTGAAAAACTGTTTTTT. Translating gives CASSPRGDTEKLFF.

The rearrangement joins TRBV14 to TRBJ1-6; the D gene is possibly TRBD1 (5 bases). The V and J ends lost 5 bases and 6 bases respectively, with 14 bases between them. The CDR3 has 15 amino acids. Looked up from germline, CDR1 is SGHDN and CDR2 is FVKESK. The CDR3 region has the DNA TGTGCCAGCAGCTCCCTTCAGGGAAGTAATTCACCCCTCCACTTT. Its protein product is CASSSLQGSNSPLHF.

The gene calls are TRBV20-1 and TRBJ2-5; TRBD2 matches at 8 bases. The CDR3 spans 16 residues. CDR1 is DFQATT and CDR2 is SNEGSKA in the germline V gene (reference sequence). V was pared by 0 bases and J by 3 bases, with 9 bases of the junction left unmatched. This CDR3 reads CSARDPLSGSKETQYF. CDR3 coding DNA: TGCAGTGCTAGAGATCCATTAAGCGGGAGCAAAGAGACCCAGTACTTC.

This clonotype was observed many times. The chain recombines TRBV12-3 or TRBV12-4 with TRBJ2-3; 7 bases agree with TRBD2. The CDR3 contains 14 residues. Trimming took 6 bases from V and 1 from J; bases not matched to a gene: 4. The CDR3: CASSAGGGTDTQYF. DNA for the CDR3: TGTGCCAGCAGCGCTGGGGGGGGCACAGATACGCAGTATTTT.

V usage is TRBV7-6 and J usage is TRBJ1-1; D ambiguous. The CDR3 totals 12 residues. CDR1 and CDR2 (germline): SGHVS, FNYEAQ. V was trimmed by 5 bases and J by 5 bases, leaving 9 bases between them. CDR3 sequence: CASSPKGTEAFF. For the CDR3, the DNA is TGTGCCAGCAGCCCCAAAGGGACTGAAGCTTTCTTT.

This rearrangement joins TRBV7-2 to TRBJ2-5; no definite D call. V was cut by 2 bases and J by 6 bases, with 10 bases left in between. The CDR3 is made up of 13 amino acids. CDR1 and CDR2 from the germline V gene are SGHTA and FQGNSA. In nucleotides, the CDR3 is TGTGCCAGCAGCTTAACCCCTCAGAAGACCCAGTACTTC. Translation gives CASSLTPQKTQYF.